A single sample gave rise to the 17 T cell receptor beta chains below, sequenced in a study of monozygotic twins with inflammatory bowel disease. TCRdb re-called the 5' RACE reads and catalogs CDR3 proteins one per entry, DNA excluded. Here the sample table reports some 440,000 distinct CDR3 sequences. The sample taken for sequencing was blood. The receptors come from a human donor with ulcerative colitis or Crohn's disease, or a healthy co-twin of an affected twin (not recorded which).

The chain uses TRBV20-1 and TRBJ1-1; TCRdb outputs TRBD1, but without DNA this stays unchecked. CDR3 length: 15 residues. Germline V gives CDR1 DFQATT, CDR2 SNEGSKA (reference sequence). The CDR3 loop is CSAGGTRIGGTEAFF.

The CDR3 here is CATSDPTGEGGYTF. J is TRBJ1-2 and V is TRBV24-1; TCRdb names TRBD1, which stays unverified in the absence of DNA. The CDR3 is 14 residues long. The germline V gene encodes CDR1 KGHDR and CDR2 SFDVKD.

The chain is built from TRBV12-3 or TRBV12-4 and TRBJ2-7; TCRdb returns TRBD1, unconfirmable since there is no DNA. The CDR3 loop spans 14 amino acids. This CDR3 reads CASSRETGSYEQYF.

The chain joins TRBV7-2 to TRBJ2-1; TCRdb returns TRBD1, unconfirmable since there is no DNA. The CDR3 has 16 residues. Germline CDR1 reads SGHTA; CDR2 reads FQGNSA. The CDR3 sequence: CASSLGWGGSYNEQFF.

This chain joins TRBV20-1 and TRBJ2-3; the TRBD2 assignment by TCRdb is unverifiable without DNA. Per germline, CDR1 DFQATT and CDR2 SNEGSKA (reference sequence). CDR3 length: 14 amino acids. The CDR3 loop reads CSAPAGLVTDTQYF.

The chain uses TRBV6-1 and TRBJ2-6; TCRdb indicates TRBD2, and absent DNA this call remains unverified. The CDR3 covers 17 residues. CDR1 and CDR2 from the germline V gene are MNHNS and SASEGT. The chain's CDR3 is CATTEGLPPSGANVLTF.

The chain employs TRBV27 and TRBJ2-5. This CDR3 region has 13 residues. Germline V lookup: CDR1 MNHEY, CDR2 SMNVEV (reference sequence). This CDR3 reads CASGRLYQETQYF.

The CDR3 is CASSQHGGSTDTQYF. The chain employs TRBV11-1 and TRBJ2-3; the TCRdb D gene call, TRBD1, has no DNA to confirm it. Germline V gene lookup returns CDR1 SGHAT and CDR2 FQDESV (reference sequence). The CDR3 spans 15 residues. Based on the CDR3 plus reference TRBV11-1 and TRBJ2-3, the full variable domain is EAEVAQSPRYKITEKSQAVAFWCDPISGHATLYWYRQILGQGPELLVQFQDESVVDDSQLPKDRFSAERLKGVDSTLKIQPAELGDSAMYLCASSQHGGSTDTQYFGPGTRLTVL.

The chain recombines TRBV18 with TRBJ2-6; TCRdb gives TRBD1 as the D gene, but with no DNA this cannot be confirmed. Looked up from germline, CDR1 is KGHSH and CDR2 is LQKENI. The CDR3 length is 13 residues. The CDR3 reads CASSGGQANVLTF.

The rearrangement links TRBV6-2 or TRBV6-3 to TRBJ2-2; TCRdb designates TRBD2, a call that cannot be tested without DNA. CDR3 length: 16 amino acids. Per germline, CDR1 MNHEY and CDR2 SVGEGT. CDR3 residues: CASSYEASGRTGELFF.

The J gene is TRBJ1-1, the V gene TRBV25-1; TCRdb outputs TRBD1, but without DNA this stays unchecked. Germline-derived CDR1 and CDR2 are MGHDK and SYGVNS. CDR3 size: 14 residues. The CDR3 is CASSVRTGGNEAFF.

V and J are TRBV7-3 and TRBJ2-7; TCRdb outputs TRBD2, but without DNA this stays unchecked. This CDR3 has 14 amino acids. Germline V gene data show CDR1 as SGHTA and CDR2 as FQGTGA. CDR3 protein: CASSFGPSAYEQYF.

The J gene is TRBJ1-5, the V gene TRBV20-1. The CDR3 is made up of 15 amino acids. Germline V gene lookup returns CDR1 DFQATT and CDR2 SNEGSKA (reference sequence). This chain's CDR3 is CSARDQPYSNQPQHF.

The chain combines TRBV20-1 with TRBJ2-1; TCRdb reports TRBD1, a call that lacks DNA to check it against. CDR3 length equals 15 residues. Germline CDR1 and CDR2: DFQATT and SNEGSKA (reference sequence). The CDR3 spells CSAHYYREAYNEQFF.

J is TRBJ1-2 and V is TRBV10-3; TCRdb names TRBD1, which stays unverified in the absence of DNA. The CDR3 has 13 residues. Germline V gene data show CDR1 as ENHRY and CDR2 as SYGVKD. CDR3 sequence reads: CAIRGQRPPGYTF.

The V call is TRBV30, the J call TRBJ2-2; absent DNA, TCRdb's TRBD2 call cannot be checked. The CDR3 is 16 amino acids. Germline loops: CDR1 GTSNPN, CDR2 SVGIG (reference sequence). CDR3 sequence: CAWRIGSGAWGGELFF.

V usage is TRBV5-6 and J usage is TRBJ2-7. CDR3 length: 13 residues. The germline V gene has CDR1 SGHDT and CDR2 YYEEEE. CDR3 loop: CASSLLDRSEQYF.